The 5 T cell receptor beta chains below come from one sample, sequenced in a study of blood T cell repertoires in COVID-19. Method: immunoSEQ multiplex PCR; TCRdb's copy keeps in-frame clones and lacks some. The sample shows 5,500 to 6,000 clones, under 90% of them seen only once. Sequencing was carried out using peripheral blood. These receptors all stem from a man between 60 and 75 years old with acute or convalescent COVID-19.

The gene calls are TRBV6-6 and TRBJ1-1, with D perhaps TRBD1 (6 bases). This CDR3 is built from 12 residues. Germline values: CDR1 MNHNY, CDR2 SVGAGI (reference sequence). V was pared by 5 bases and J by 7 bases, with 11 bases between. CDR3 sequence reads: CASSLQGNEAFF. The CDR3 DNA sequence: TGTGCCAGCAGTCTTCAGGGGAATGAAGCTTTCTTT.

This clone was seen a few times. The CDR3 nucleotides are TGTGCCAGCAGTGTGGGACTAGCGGGACCAGATACGCAGTATTTT. Protein sequence: CASSVGLAGPDTQYF. This sequence joins TRBV2 and TRBJ2-3; 13 bases agree with TRBD2. The V gene end was trimmed by 4 bases and the J gene end by 4 bases; junction bases not matched to a gene: 2. The CDR3 is 15 amino acids. The germline CDR1 and CDR2 sequences are SNHLY and FYNNEI.

This clone showed up just once. This sequence joins TRBV5-5 and TRBJ1-5; D call uncertain. The germline V gene has CDR1 SGHKS and CDR2 YYEKEE (reference sequence). With 0 bases removed from V and 7 bases from J, the gap between germline ends came to 5 bases. The CDR3 covers 12 residues. This CDR3 reads CASSLAGQPQHF. CDR3 nucleotides: TGTGCCAGCAGCTTGGCGGGGCAGCCCCAGCATTTT.

This rearrangement joins TRBV18 to TRBJ2-5; 10 nucleotides agree with TRBD2. Per germline, CDR1 KGHSH and CDR2 LQKENI. The CDR3 runs to 17 residues. The J segment lost 2 bases and the V segment lost 3 bases, leaving 9 bases of the junction unmatched. CDR3 nucleotide sequence: TGTGCCAGCTCACCCCCTCCGTCTAGCGGGAGACAAGAGACCCAGTACTTC. Protein sequence: CASSPPPSSGRQETQYF.

This chain joins TRBV7-3 and TRBJ2-3; TRBD2 matches at 8 bases. V was pared by 3 bases and J by 12 bases, with 8 bases of the junction left unmatched. CDR1 SGHTA and CDR2 FQGTGA come from the germline V gene. This CDR3 contains 13 residues. As DNA, the CDR3 is TGTGCCAGCAGCTTGGGAGGAGCGGGGGCTCAGTATTTT. Translation: CASSLGGAGAQYF.